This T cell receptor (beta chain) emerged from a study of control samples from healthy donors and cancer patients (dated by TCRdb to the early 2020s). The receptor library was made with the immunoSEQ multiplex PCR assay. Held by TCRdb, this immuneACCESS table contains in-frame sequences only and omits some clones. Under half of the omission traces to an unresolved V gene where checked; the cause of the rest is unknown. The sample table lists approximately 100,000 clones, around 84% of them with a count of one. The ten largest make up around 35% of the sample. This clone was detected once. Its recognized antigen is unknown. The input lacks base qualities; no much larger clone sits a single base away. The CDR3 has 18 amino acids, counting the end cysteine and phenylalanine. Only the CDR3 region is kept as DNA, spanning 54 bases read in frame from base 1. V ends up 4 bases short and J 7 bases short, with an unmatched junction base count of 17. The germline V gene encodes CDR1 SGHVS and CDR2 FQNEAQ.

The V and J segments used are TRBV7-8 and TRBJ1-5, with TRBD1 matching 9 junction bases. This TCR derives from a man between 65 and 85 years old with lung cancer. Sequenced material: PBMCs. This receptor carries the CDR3 CASSSVWGQGLARQPQHF. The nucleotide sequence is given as TGTGCCAGCAGCTCCGTTTGGGGACAGGGACTAGCGCGGCAGCCCCAGCATTTT. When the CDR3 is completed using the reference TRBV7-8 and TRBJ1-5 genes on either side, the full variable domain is GAGVSQSPRYKVAKRGQDVALRCDPISGHVSLFWYQQALGQGPEFLTYFQNEAQLDKSGLPSDRFFAERPEGSVSTLKIQRTQQEDSAVYLCASSSVWGQGLARQPQHFGDGTRLSIL.